What follows is one T cell receptor beta chain and its context. What it recognizes is unknown. Germline loops: CDR1 LNHDA, CDR2 SQIVND (reference sequence). Losses at the gene ends were 7 bases for V and 7 bases for J; bases not matched to a gene: 12. The length of the CDR3 is 15 residues. This specimen comes from a study of shared clonotypes between healthy human individuals. Study overall: Each donor's CD8 memory used one plate, CD8 naive two, each CD4 subset three.

Authors' data handling: ImmunoSEQ output lacked quality scores and full-length reads, limiting matched filtering. Repertoires were generated with immunoSEQ multiplex PCR, while TCRdb's copy carries only in-frame clones and drops some. That table is the source of V, J and clone size, and D and trimming were worked out from the DNA. The profile covers 330,000 or so clones, with approximately 79% appearing a single time and about a tenth taken by the ten largest. Findings and limits, study-wide: Researchers sampled only blood; tissue repertoires likely differ.

This receptor was taken from a man aged 25 to 40 in good health. The V gene is TRBV19, the J gene TRBJ2-1; TRBD2 matches at 8 bases. Sequenced material: memory CD4+ T cells sorted from blood. The subset: CD45RA-negative fraction. The CDR3: CASTTRGGHGNEQFF. Here the CDR3 DNA reads TGTGCCAGTACCACTCGGGGGGGCCACGGGAATGAGCAGTTCTTC.